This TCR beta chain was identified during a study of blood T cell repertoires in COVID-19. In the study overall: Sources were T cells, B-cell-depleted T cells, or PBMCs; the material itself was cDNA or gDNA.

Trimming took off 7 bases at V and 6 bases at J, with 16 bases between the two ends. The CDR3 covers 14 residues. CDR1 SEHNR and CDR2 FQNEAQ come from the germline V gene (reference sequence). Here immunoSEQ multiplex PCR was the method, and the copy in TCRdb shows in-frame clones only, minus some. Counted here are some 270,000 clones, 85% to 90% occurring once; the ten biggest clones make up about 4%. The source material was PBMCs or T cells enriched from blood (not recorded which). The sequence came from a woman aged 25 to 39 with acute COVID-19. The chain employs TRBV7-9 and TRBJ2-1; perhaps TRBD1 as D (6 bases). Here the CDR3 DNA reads TGTGCCAGCACCCCCAACAGGGACGGCAATGAGCAGTTCTTC. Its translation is CASTPNRDGNEQFF.